Listed below are T cell receptor beta chains from one sample, sequenced in a study of tumor and adjacent non-tumor tissue in lung cancer. TCRdb ran MiXCR on the multiplex PCR reads and lists one entry per CDR3 protein. The sample yields about 67,000 distinct CDR3 sequences, 76% seen once. Sequencing was performed on distant non-tumor lung tissue. The receptors here all came from a man between 60 and 70 years old with non-small cell lung cancer. The CDR3 runs from the conserved cysteine through the conserved F or W. Each record gives: clone size, D gene, V gene, J gene, CDR3 DNA, CDR3 protein. The D gene is left open where the match is weak. Only some rows state a clone size, as once, few, many or a class for expanded clones.

>-|-|TRBV11-1|TRBJ2-6
TGTGCCAGCACTCGGATAGGGAGGCCTTCTGGGGGCAACGTCCTGATTTTC
CASTRIGRPSGGNVLIF
>few|-|TRBV9|TRBJ2-5
TGTGCCAGCAGCGATAAGGATTTCCAAGAGACCCAGTACTTC
CASSDKDFQETQYF
>-|-|TRBV10-2|TRBJ1-5
TGCGCCAGCACTAATGAGGGAAGGGAGCCAAATCAGCCCCAGCATTTT
CASTNEGREPNQPQHF
>-|-|TRBV6-1|TRBJ2-2
TGTGCCAGCAGTGAAGGGAGGCGCGGGGAGCTGTTATTT
CASSEGRRGELLF
>-|-|TRBV6-5|TRBJ1-5
TGTGTCAGGAGTTCCGAGCTAACAGGGAAAGTTCAGCCCCAGCATTTT
CVRSSELTGKVQPQHF
>-|TRBD2|TRBV10-3|TRBJ2-6
TGTGCCATCAGTGAACATGGGACTAGTGGAAGGGACTCTGGGGCCAACGTCCTGGCTTTC
CAISEHGTSGRDSGANVLAF
>-|TRBD1|TRBV11-1|TRBJ2-3
TGTGCTAGCAGTCCCGGGACAGGGTTCACAGATATGCAATATTTT
CASSPGTGFTDMQYF
>-|TRBD2|TRBV6-5|TRBJ2-7
TGTGCCAGCATCGGACTAGCGGGAGAGTCGGGGTTTGCCTACGAGCAATACTTC
CASIGLAGESGFAYEQYF
>-|-|TRBV12-3/TRBV12-4|TRBJ2-5
TGTGCCAGCAGTTTAACAGGCGGGGCGAAGGGAGAGACCGAGTACTTC
CASSLTGGAKGETEYF
>once|TRBD2|TRBV5-4|TRBJ2-2
TGTGCCAGCAGCTTCTTAGCGGGGAACACCAGGGAGCCGTTTTTT
CASSFLAGNTREPFF
>-|-|TRBV6-1|TRBJ2-7
TGTACCAGCAGTGAATCGGTCGGGGAGATCTTATACGAGCAGTACTTC
CTSSESVGEILYEQYF
>-|-|TRBV28|TRBJ1-5
TGTGCCAGCAGTCTCGCGGGAAGCAATCGACCCCAGCATTTT
CASSLAGSNRPQHF
>once|TRBD2|TRBV10-3|TRBJ2-6
TGTACCATCAGTGAACACGGGACTAGCGGGAGGGACTCTGGGGCCGACGTCCTGACTTTC
CTISEHGTSGRDSGADVLTF
>-|TRBD2|TRBV6-5|TRBJ2-7
TGTACCAGCAGTTACTCGAGGAGGGAGGGATCCGGGCAGTACTTC
CTSSYSRREGSGQYF
>once|-|TRBV27|TRBJ2-5
TGTGCCAGTGGTTTACTTCAGGGATACCAAGAGACCCAGTACTTC
CASGLLQGYQETQYF
>-|-|TRBV4-2|TRBJ1-4
TGTGCCAGCAGCCAAGATTACGGACAGAGTCGGGAAAAGCTGTTTTTT
CASSQDYGQSREKLFF
>many|TRBD2|TRBV7-8|TRBJ2-3
TGTGCCAGCAGCTTTCGGCCTAGCGGGAGCACAGATACGCAGTATTTT
CASSFRPSGSTDTQYF
>-|-|TRBV6-5|TRBJ1-2
TGTGCCAGCAGTCGACAGAGTGGTAATAACTATGGTTACACATTC
CASSRQSGNNYGYTF
>-|-|TRBV19|TRBJ1-2
TGTGCCAGTACCTGGATGGATGGCAGGCGGAGAAACTATGGCTACACCTTC
CASTWMDGRRRNYGYTF
>-|-|TRBV11-2|TRBJ1-2
TGTGCCAGCAGTGTAGGGATAGGTGGCTACACCTTC
CASSVGIGGYTF
>-|-|TRBV20-1|TRBJ2-7
TGCAGTGCTAGAGATATCACAGGGATGATAGGGCAGTATTTC
CSARDITGMIGQYF
>-|-|TRBV6-1|TRBJ2-3
TGTGCCAGCATGGGTTGGGGCAATTGGGCAGATACGCAATATTTT
CASMGWGNWADTQYF
>-|-|TRBV5-6|TRBJ2-5
TGTGCCAACAACCAGGACACTCAAGAGACCCAGTACTTC
CANNQDTQETQYF
>-|TRBD2|TRBV6-5|TRBJ2-1
TGTACCAGTAGTTACGCGAGCGGGATACACTATGAGCAGTTCTTC
CTSSYASGIHYEQFF
>-|TRBD2|TRBV20-1|TRBJ2-3
TGTAGTACCCCAACTAGCGGGAGGGCCGGGACAGATACGCAGTATTTT
CSTPTSGRAGTDTQYF
>many|-|TRBV28|TRBJ2-1
TGTGCCAGCAGTCCGCTCACAGGGCGCTCCTACAATGAGCAGTTCTTC
CASSPLTGRSYNEQFF
>-|-|TRBV11-2|TRBJ2-7
TGTTCCAGCAGCTTAGTGGCTAGCTACAAGCAGTACTTC
CSSSLVASYKQYF
>-|TRBD1|TRBV7-8|TRBJ2-5
TGTGTCAGCAGCCACCAAGGGCGGGACAGGGGCGCGACCCACTACTTC
CVSSHQGRDRGATHYF
>-|-|TRBV29-1|TRBJ1-2
TGCAGCGCCCTATCAGCTGCCACGACCTATGGCCTCACCTTC
CSALSAATTYGLTF
>-|-|TRBV5-6|TRBJ2-1
TGTGCCAGCAGCGGAATACGGGACCCCTCCATAGAGCAGTTCTTC
CASSGIRDPSIEQFF
>medium-sized|-|TRBV6-5|TRBJ2-7
TGTGCCAGCAGTTACTATGGCGGACCCTACGAGCAGTACTTC
CASSYYGGPYEQYF
>-|TRBD2|TRBV20-1|TRBJ2-7
TGCAGTGCTACAGGGACTAATGGGAGATTCGACGAGCAGTACTTC
CSATGTNGRFDEQYF
>-|-|TRBV7-2|TRBJ2-5
TGTGTCAGCAGCTTACGCAGCTTGCGGGACCTCATCGAGACCCAGTACTTC
CVSSLRSLRDLIETQYF
>-|-|TRBV29-1|TRBJ2-5
TGCAGCATTGGTTTCCAGACGGAGACCCAGTACTTC
CSIGFQTETQYF
>-|-|TRBV10-3|TRBJ2-7
TGTGCCATCAAAGCCCCCAACTCCTACGAGCGGTACTTC
CAIKAPNSYERYF
>-|TRBD1|TRBV29-1|TRBJ2-7
TGCGGCGATGAAGAGCCCCACGGGACAGCTTCCTGCGAGCAGTACTTC
CGDEEPHGTASCEQYF
>once|-|TRBV4-2|TRBJ2-7
TGTGCCAGTAGCCAGGCGGTGGGGCGGGGGCGTCTAAACGAGCAGTACTTC
CASSQAVGRGRLNEQYF